Listed below are T cell receptor beta chains from one sample, sequenced in a study of STAT5B mutations in CD4+ large granular lymphocyte leukemia. Produced via immunoSEQ multiplex PCR; TCRdb's table is partial and in-frame only. This sample yields roughly 29,000 clones, of which roughly three quarters are seen a single time; less than 1.3% belongs to the top ten. The sample was CD4+ T cells from blood buffy coats. Receptor source: a human donor in good health. The CDR3 runs from the conserved cysteine through the conserved F or W. D genes are given only for firm matches. Where a row states a size, it is once, few, many or the class of an expanded clone; other rows omit it.

d_call j_call v_call clone_size cdr3_aa cdr3_nt
TRBD1 TRBJ1-1 TRBV18 once CASSPGQDTEAFF TGTGCCAGCTCACCTGGACAGGACACTGAAGCTTTCTTT
NA TRBJ1-4 TRBV19 NA CASSVSGTPTNEKLFF TGTGCCAGTAGTGTCTCCGGGACGCCAACTAATGAAAAACTGTTTTTT
TRBD1 TRBJ2-1 TRBV7-2 NA CASSLSGTGANGQFF TGTGCCAGCAGCCTCTCCGGGACAGGGGCCAACGGGCAGTTCTTC
TRBD2 TRBJ2-1 TRBV13 NA CASSRLAGFANEQFF TGTGCCAGCAGCCGACTAGCGGGGTTCGCGAATGAGCAGTTCTTC
NA TRBJ2-6 TRBV19 NA CASSFLLSGANVLTF TGTGCCAGTAGTTTCCTCCTCTCTGGGGCCAACGTCCTGACTTTC
TRBD2 TRBJ2-1 TRBV30 NA CAWSVPGTSGYNEQFF TGTGCCTGGAGTGTCCCCGGGACTAGCGGCTACAATGAGCAGTTCTTC
NA TRBJ2-1 TRBV9 NA CASSVSGSPYNEQFF TGTGCCAGCAGCGTATCCGGGTCCCCCTACAATGAGCAGTTCTTC
NA TRBJ1-4 TRBV6-6 NA CASSYAPQEGEKLFF TGTGCCAGCAGTTACGCCCCACAGGAAGGTGAAAAACTGTTTTTT
TRBD1 TRBJ1-4 TRBV7-9 NA CASSYSTGTNEKLFF TGTGCCAGCAGCTACTCGACAGGGACTAATGAAAAACTGTTTTTT
NA TRBJ1-6 TRBV27 NA CASTAMGMGVSPLHF TGTGCCAGCACTGCCATGGGAATGGGGGTTTCACCCCTCCACTTT
TRBD1 TRBJ1-6 TRBV7-3 NA CASSLSGGATPLHF TGTGCCAGCAGCTTATCAGGGGGCGCCACCCCCCTCCACTTT
NA TRBJ1-1 TRBV7-9 few CASSLGGTANTEAFF TGTGCCAGCAGCCTAGGGGGGACGGCGAACACTGAAGCTTTCTTT
NA TRBJ2-7 TRBV28 NA CASMVPSGGGRPYEQYF TGTGCCAGCATGGTTCCGTCTGGGGGCGGGAGACCCTACGAGCAGTACTTC
NA TRBJ1-2 TRBV7-9 NA CASRPLYGYTF TGTGCCAGCAGACCCCTCTATGGCTACACCTTC
NA TRBJ1-1 TRBV11-2 NA CASSLESTVNTEAFF TGTGCCAGCAGCTTAGAAAGTACGGTGAACACTGAAGCTTTCTTT
NA TRBJ2-3 TRBV11-2 NA CASSFSGLSTDTQYF TGTGCCAGCAGCTTTTCAGGACTAAGCACAGATACGCAGTATTTT
NA TRBJ2-7 TRBV2 few CASRGRQTEEQYF TGTGCCAGCCGGGGACGCCAGACTGAGGAGCAGTACTTC
NA TRBJ2-2 TRBV11-2 NA CASSLLQGEAGELFF TGTGCCAGCAGCTTACTTCAGGGTGAGGCCGGGGAGCTGTTTTTT
NA TRBJ2-2 TRBV4-1 few CASRGVGGTGELFF TGCGCCAGCAGGGGCGTAGGTGGCACCGGGGAGCTGTTTTTT
TRBD1 TRBJ1-3 TRBV12-5 NA CASGLALTTGTLNTIYF TGTGCTAGTGGTTTGGCTTTGACGACAGGGACATTAAACACCATATATTTT
NA TRBJ2-3 TRBV7-8 NA CASSLEEQPTDTQYF TGTGCCAGCAGCTTAGAGGAGCAGCCCACAGATACGCAGTATTTT
NA TRBJ1-5 TRBV6-6 NA CASSYDSAQPQHF TGTGCCAGCAGTTACGACAGCGCACAGCCCCAGCATTTT
NA TRBJ1-1 TRBV7-9 NA CASSPSRVGSEAFF TGTGCCAGCAGCCCATCCAGGGTGGGATCTGAAGCTTTCTTT
NA TRBJ2-5 TRBV11-1 NA CASSLGASAGETQYF TGTGCCAGCAGCTTAGGGGCTTCAGCAGGGGAGACCCAGTACTTC
NA TRBJ1-5 TRBV20-1 few CSAHVGGLQHF TGCAGTGCGCATGTTGGGGGGCTCCAGCATTTT
NA TRBJ2-3 TRBV9 NA CASSSRTVSDTQYF TGTGCCAGCAGCTCACGAACGGTTTCAGATACGCAGTATTTT
NA TRBJ2-2 TRBV7-8 few CATQGTNTGELFF TGTGCCACGCAGGGAACGAACACCGGGGAGCTGTTTTTT
NA TRBJ1-1 TRBV6-6 NA CASSYSQGYTEAFF TGTGCCAGCAGTTACTCTCAGGGTTACACTGAAGCTTTCTTT
NA TRBJ1-5 TRBV28 NA CASSSLLQGLGDQPQHF TGTGCCAGCAGCTCCCTCCTACAGGGTTTGGGGGATCAGCCCCAGCATTTT
NA TRBJ2-6 TRBV28 NA CATTRGAGANVLTF TGTGCCACGACCCGGGGCGCTGGGGCCAACGTCCTGACTTTC
NA TRBJ1-5 TRBV6-1 NA CASSENWSGEGQPQHF TGTGCCAGCAGTGAAAATTGGTCAGGGGAGGGCCAGCCCCAGCATTTT
NA TRBJ1-5 TRBV18 NA CASFEPVGNQPQHF TGTGCCAGCTTCGAGCCAGTGGGCAATCAGCCCCAGCATTTT
TRBD1 TRBJ1-4 TRBV7-9 few CASSARTGPSEKLFF TGTGCCAGCAGCGCACGGACAGGGCCCTCTGAAAAACTGTTTTTT
TRBD1 TRBJ2-1 TRBV5-4 NA CASSLEEKTGVSFF TGTGCCAGCAGCTTGGAGGAGAAGACAGGGGTTTCGTTCTTC
NA TRBJ1-3 TRBV5-1 NA CASSPTGSSGNTIYF TGCGCCAGCAGCCCGACAGGTTCCTCTGGAAACACCATATATTTT
TRBD2 TRBJ2-2 TRBV29-1 NA CSVLLAGANTGELFF TGCAGCGTTCTACTAGCGGGCGCCAACACCGGGGAGCTGTTTTTT
NA TRBJ1-5 TRBV11-1 NA CASIGGAGQPQHF TGTGCCAGCATCGGGGGGGCAGGGCAGCCCCAGCATTTT
TRBD1 TRBJ1-5 TRBV18 once CASSQEGGFNQPQHF TGTGCCAGCTCACAAGAAGGGGGCTTCAATCAGCCCCAGCATTTT
TRBD1 TRBJ1-2 TRBV18 NA CASSPRDRDYGYTF TGTGCCAGCTCACCCCGGGACAGGGACTATGGCTACACCTTC
TRBD1 TRBJ1-1 TRBV30 few CAWSRGPWTEAFF TGTGCCTGGAGTAGGGGGCCTTGGACTGAAGCTTTCTTT
TRBD2 TRBJ2-7 TRBV28 NA CASRPPGLASSYEQYF TGTGCCAGCAGGCCTCCGGGACTAGCGAGCTCCTACGAGCAGTACTTC
TRBD1 TRBJ1-1 TRBV27 few CASSLRGQGTEAFF TGTGCCAGCAGTTTAAGGGGGCAGGGGACTGAAGCTTTCTTT
TRBD2 TRBJ2-3 TRBV4-2 NA CASSQQGLAGMQYF TGTGCCAGCAGCCAACAGGGACTAGCGGGGATGCAGTATTTT
TRBD1 TRBJ1-6 TRBV10-2 NA CASRGTGGNSPLHF TGCGCCAGCAGAGGGACAGGGGGGAATTCACCCCTCCACTTT
NA TRBJ1-1 TRBV30 NA CAWSLGANTEAFF TGTGCCTGGAGTTTGGGGGCGAACACTGAAGCTTTCTTT
NA TRBJ2-3 TRBV6-1 NA CASSERGNFADTQYF TGTGCCAGCAGTGAAAGAGGGAACTTCGCAGATACGCAGTATTTT
TRBD1 TRBJ1-3 TRBV6-5 NA CASSRDRDGNTIYF TGTGCCAGCAGTCGCGACAGGGACGGAAACACCATATATTTT